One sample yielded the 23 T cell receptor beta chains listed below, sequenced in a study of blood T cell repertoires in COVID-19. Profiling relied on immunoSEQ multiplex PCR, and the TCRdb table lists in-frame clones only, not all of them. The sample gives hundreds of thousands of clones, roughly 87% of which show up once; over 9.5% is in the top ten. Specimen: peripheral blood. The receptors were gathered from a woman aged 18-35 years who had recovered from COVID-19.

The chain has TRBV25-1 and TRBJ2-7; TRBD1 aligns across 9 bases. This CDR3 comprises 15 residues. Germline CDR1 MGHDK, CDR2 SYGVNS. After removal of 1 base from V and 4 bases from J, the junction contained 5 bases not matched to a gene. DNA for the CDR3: TGTGCCAGCAGTGAATTTGGGACAGGGATTTACGAGCAGTACTTC. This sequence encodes CASSEFGTGIYEQYF.

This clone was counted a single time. CDR3 amino acids: CAWRGAPLEKLFF. CDR3 sequence (DNA): TGTGCCTGGAGGGGGGCTCCGTTGGAAAAACTGTTTTTT. The chain joins TRBV30 to TRBJ1-4, with D possibly being TRBD1 (6 bases). Germline CDR1 GTSNPN, CDR2 SVGIG (reference sequence). With 3 bases removed from V and 8 bases from J, the gap between germline ends came to 13 bases. The CDR3 covers 13 residues.

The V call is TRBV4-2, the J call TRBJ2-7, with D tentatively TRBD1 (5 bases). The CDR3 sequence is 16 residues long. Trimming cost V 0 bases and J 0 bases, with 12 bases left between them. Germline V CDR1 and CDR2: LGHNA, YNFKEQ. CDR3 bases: TGTGCCAGCAGCCAAGATGCGGCCGACAGCTCCTACGAGCAGTACTTC. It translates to CASSQDAADSSYEQYF.

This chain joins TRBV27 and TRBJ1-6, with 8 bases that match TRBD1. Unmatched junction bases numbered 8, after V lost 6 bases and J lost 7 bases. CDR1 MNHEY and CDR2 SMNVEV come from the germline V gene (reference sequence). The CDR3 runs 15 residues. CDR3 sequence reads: CASSYDRGVNSPLHF. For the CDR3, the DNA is TGTGCCAGCAGCTACGACAGGGGAGTGAATTCACCCCTCCACTTT.

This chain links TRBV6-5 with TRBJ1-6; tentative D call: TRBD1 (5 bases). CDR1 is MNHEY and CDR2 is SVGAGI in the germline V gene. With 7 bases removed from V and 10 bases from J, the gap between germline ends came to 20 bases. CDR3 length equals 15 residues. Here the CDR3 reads CASTLTGGGRSPLHF. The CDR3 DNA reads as TGTGCCAGCACTCTAACGGGCGGGGGTCGCTCACCCCTCCACTTT.

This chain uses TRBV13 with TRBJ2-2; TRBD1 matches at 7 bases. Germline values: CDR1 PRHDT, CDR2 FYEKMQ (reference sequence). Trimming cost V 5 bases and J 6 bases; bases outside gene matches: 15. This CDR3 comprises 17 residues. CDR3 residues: CASSRRDRADRAGELFF. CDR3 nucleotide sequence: TGTGCCAGCAGCCGACGAGACAGGGCAGACCGGGCCGGGGAGCTGTTTTTT.

CDR3 in amino acids: CASSLGQHYEQYF. The CDR3 nucleotides read TGTGCCAGCAGCTTGGGACAGCATTACGAGCAGTACTTC. The chain combines TRBV7-8 with TRBJ2-7; 7 nucleotides match TRBD1. CDR3 length: 13 amino acids. Germline V gene data show CDR1 as SGHVS and CDR2 as FQNEAQ. Trimming cost V 3 bases and J 4 bases; bases outside gene matches: 3.

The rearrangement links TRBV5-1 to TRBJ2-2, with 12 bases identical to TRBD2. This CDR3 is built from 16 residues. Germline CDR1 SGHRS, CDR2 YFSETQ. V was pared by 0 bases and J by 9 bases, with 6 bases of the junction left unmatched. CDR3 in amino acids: CASSLASGRAFRELFF. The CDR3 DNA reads TGCGCCAGCAGCTTGGCTAGCGGGAGGGCCTTTAGGGAGCTGTTTTTT.

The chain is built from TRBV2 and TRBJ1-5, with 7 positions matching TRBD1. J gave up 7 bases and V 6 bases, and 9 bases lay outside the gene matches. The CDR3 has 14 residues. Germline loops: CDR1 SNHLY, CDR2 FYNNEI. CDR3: CASRAQGVAQPQHF. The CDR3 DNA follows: TGTGCCAGCAGAGCCCAGGGGGTTGCACAGCCCCAGCATTTT.

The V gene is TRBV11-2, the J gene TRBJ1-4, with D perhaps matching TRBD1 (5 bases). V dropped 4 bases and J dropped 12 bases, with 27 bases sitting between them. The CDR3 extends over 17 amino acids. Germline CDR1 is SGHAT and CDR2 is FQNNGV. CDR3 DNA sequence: TGTGCCAGCAGCTCCCTCTCCCCCAGGGTCCCAAATGCTGAACTGTTTTTT. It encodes CASSSLSPRVPNAELFF.

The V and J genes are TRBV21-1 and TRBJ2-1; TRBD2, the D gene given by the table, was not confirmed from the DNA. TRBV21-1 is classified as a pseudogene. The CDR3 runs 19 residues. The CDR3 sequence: CASSKLSASGKIGDNEQFF. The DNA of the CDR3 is TGTGCCAGCAGCAAACTTTCGGCTAGCGGGAAAATTGGCGACAATGAGCAGTTCTTC.

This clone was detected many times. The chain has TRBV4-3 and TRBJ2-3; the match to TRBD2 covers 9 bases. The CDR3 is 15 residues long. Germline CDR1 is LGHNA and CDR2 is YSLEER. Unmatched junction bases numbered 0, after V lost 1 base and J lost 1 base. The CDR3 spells CASSQGLAGTDTQYF. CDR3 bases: TGCGCCAGCAGCCAAGGACTAGCGGGCACAGATACGCAGTATTTT.

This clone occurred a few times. CDR3: CASSPFYEQYF. The CDR3 nucleotides are TGTGCCAGCAGTCCCTTCTACGAGCAGTACTTC. The J gene is TRBJ2-7, the V gene TRBV7-9, with no clear D. Germline CDR1 reads SEHNR; CDR2 reads FQNEAQ (reference sequence). V lost 6 bases, J lost 3 bases, and 6 bases lay in between. This CDR3 is 11 amino acids long. The complete variable domain, with remaining parts taken from reference TRBV7-9 and TRBJ2-7, reads DTGVSQNPRHKITKRGQNVTFRCDPISEHNRLYWYRQTLGQGPEFLTYFQNEAQLEKSRLLSDRFSAERPKGSFSTLEIQRTEQGDSAMYLCASSPFYEQYFGPGTRLTVT.

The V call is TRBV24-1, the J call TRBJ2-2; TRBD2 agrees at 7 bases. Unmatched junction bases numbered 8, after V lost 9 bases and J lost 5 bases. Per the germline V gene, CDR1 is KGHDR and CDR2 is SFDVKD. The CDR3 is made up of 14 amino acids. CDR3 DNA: TGTGCCACCGAGGGGCGGGAGCCGACCGGGGAGCTGTTTTTT. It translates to CATEGREPTGELFF.

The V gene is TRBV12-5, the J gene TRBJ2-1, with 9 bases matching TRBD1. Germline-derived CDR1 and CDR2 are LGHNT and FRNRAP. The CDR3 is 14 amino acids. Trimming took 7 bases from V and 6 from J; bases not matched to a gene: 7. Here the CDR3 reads CASARTGVGNEQFF. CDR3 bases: TGTGCTAGTGCCAGGACAGGGGTAGGCAATGAGCAGTTCTTC.

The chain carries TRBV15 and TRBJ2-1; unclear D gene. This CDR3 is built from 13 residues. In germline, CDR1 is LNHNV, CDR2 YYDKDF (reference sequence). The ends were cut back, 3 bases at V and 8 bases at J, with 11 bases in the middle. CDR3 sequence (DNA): TGTGCCACCAGCAGGGAGAGGTTGGATGAGCAGTTCTTC. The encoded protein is CATSRERLDEQFF. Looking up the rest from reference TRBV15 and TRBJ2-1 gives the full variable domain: DAMVIQNPRYQVTQFGKPVTLSCSQTLNHNVMYWYQQKSSQAPKLLFHYYDKDFNNEADTPDNFQSRRPNTSFCFLDIRSPGLGDTAMYLCATSRERLDEQFFGPGTRLTVL.

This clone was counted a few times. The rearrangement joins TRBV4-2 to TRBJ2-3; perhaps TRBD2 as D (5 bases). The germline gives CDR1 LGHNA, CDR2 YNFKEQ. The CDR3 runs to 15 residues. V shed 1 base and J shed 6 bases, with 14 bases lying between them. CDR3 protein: CASSQVLSGVDTQYF. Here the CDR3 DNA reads TGTGCCAGCAGCCAAGTTTTGTCCGGGGTGGATACGCAGTATTTT.

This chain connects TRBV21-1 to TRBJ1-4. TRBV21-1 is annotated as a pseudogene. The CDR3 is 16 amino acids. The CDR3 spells CASSKRINVANEKLFF. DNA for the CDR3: TGTGCCAGCAGCAAGCGGATAAATGTAGCTAATGAAAAGCTGTTTTTT.

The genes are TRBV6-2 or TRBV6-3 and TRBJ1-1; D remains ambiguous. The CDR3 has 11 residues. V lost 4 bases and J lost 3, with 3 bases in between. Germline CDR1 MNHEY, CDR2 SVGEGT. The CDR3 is CASSSYTEAFF. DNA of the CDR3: TGTGCCAGCAGTTCTTACACTGAAGCTTTCTTT.

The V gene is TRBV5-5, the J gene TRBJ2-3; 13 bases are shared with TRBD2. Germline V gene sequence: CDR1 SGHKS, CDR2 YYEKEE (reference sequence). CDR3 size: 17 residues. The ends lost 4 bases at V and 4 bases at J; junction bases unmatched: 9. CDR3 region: CASSQMTSGRFADTQYF. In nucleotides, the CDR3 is TGTGCCAGCAGCCAGATGACTAGCGGGAGGTTCGCAGATACGCAGTATTTT. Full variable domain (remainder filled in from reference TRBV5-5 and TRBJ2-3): DAGVTQSPTHLIKTRGQQVTLRCSPISGHKSVSWYQQVLGQGPQFIFQYYEKEERGRGNFPDRFSARQFPNYSSELNVNALLLGDSALYLCASSQMTSGRFADTQYFGPGTRLTVL.

For the CDR3, the DNA is TGCGCCAGCAGCCAAGGTTTCAGAGGGAGCTCCTACGAGCAGTACTTC. Its translation is CASSQGFRGSSYEQYF. The rearrangement uses TRBV4-3 and TRBJ2-7; perhaps TRBD2 as D (5 bases). The CDR3 runs 16 residues. Germline V gene lookup returns CDR1 LGHNA and CDR2 YSLEER. Trimming took 1 base from V and 0 from J, leaving 13 bases between them.

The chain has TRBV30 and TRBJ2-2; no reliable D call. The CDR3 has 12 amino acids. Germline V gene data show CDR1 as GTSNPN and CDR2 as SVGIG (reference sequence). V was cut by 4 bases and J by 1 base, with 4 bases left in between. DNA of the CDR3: TGTGCCTGGACTAGGAACACCGGGGAGCTGTTTTTT. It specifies CAWTRNTGELFF.

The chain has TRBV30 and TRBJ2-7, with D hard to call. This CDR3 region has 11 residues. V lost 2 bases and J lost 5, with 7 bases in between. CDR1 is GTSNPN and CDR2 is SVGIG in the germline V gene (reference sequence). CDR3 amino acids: CAWSPVDEQYF. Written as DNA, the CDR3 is TGTGCCTGGAGTCCAGTTGACGAGCAGTACTTC.